This passage covers 14 T cell receptor beta chains from one sample sequenced in a study of T-cell memory formation after mild COVID-19. TCRdb itself ran the 5' RACE reads through MiXCR, one entry per CDR3 protein. In the table there are 250,000 to 350,000 distinct CDR3 sequences, around 16% of which are singletons. The sample comprised PBMCs or a T cell subset sorted from them (not recorded which). These receptors all come from a young man who had mild COVID-19 (a few samples of this study predate the infection). Cell type and time point are not known.

This clonotype was detected ten times or more. The J gene is TRBJ2-7, the V gene TRBV5-1, with 11 bases aligning to TRBD2. CDR1 and CDR2 from the germline V gene are SGHRS and YFSETQ. Trimming took 3 bases from V and 2 from J; bases not matched to a gene: 4. This CDR3 has 15 amino acids. This CDR3 reads CASSSGTSGAYEQYV. CDR3 in DNA: TGCGCCAGCAGCTCCGGGACTAGCGGAGCCTACGAGCAGTACGTC.

The genes are TRBV7-6 and TRBJ2-7, with TRBD1 identical over 7 bases. The V segment lost 5 bases and the J segment 7 bases; nucleotides outside the gene matches: 8. CDR3 length: 13 amino acids. In germline, CDR1 is SGHVS, CDR2 FNYEAQ. CDR3 protein: CASSPRQGEEQYV. The CDR3 DNA is TGTGCCAGCAGCCCGCGACAGGGTGAAGAGCAGTACGTC.

The chain joins TRBV4-2 to TRBJ1-2, with TRBD1 identical over 12 bases. J gave up 8 bases and V 0 bases, and 10 bases lay outside the gene matches. Germline CDR1 reads LGHNA; CDR2 reads YNFKEQ. This CDR3 has 17 amino acids. The CDR3 nucleotides are TGTGCCAGCAGCCAAGATGCGGAGGGGACAGGGGGCTGGGGCTACACCTTC. This gives the protein CASSQDAEGTGGWGYTF.

For this clonotype: At one of its ends the junction is not consistent with the germline gene, which may arise from a read error. The rearrangement joins TRBV10-1 to TRBJ2-3; TRBD2 is a possible D gene (5 bases). CDR1 and CDR2 (germline): WNHNN, SYGVQD (reference sequence). The CDR3 has 16 residues. The CDR3 bases are TGCGACAGCAGTGAGGACCGGGGTACCCGCACAGATACGCAGTATTTT. Protein sequence: CDSSEDRGTRTDTQYF.

This clonotype was found once. A much larger clone differs from this one at a single base, so this may be a read error. This CDR3 is CASSQIQGPMDSPLHF. In nucleotides, the CDR3 is TGCGCCAGCAGCCAAATTCAGGGGCCAATGGATTCACCCCTCCACTTT. The chain employs TRBV4-3 and TRBJ1-6, with D tentatively TRBD1 (6 bases). CDR3 size: 16 residues. In germline, CDR1 is LGHNA, CDR2 YSLEER. V lost 2 bases and J lost 8, with 16 bases in between.

Only a few counts were recorded for this clonotype. V and J are TRBV12-3 or TRBV12-4 and TRBJ2-1; maybe TRBD2 (6 bases). CDR3 size: 15 residues. Trimming stripped 5 bases from V and 4 bases from J, with 15 bases between. CDR3: CASSPRVSGYNEQFF. In DNA, the CDR3 is TGTGCCAGCAGTCCCCGGGTTAGCGGTTACAATGAGCAGTTCTTC.

A remark on this clonotype: A much larger clone differs by one base, so this may be a read error. The gene calls are TRBV2 and TRBJ2-1, with D perhaps assigned TRBD1 or TRBD2 (5 bases each). From germline, CDR1 is SNHLY and CDR2 FYNNEI. The CDR3 runs 13 residues. Trimming pared 9 bases from V and 6 bases from J, leaving 15 bases between. The CDR3 sequence is CARVTGTSNEQFF. DNA for the CDR3: TGTGCCAGAGTGACCGGGACCTCCAATGAGCAGTTCTTC.

J is TRBJ2-3 and V is TRBV10-3; 7 bases line up with TRBD2. The V gene's germline CDR1 is ENHRY and CDR2 SYGVKD. The length of the CDR3 is 17 residues. Trimming took 0 bases from V and 0 from J; bases not matched to a gene: 6. CDR3 nucleotide sequence: TGTGCCATCAGTGAGTCGAGCGGGGCCAGGAGCACAGATACGCAGTATTTT. Protein: CAISESSGARSTDTQYF.

The chain joins TRBV6-5 to TRBJ2-1; tentatively, D is TRBD1 (6 bases). The CDR3 has 11 amino acids. Trimming took off 6 bases at V and 10 bases at J, with 10 bases between the two ends. Germline CDR1 and CDR2: MNHEY and SVGAGI. CDR3 bases: TGTGCCAGCAGCACCGGGACAGAGCAGTTCTTC. This codes for CASSTGTEQFF.

The CDR3 DNA follows: TGTGCCAGCAGTCCGGGCGGGGCGCCGGGACATGGCTACACCTTC. This encodes CASSPGGAPGHGYTF. J is TRBJ1-2 and V is TRBV6-6; D might be TRBD1 (5 bases). The length of the CDR3 is 15 residues. The germline V gene has CDR1 MNHNY and CDR2 SVGAGI (reference sequence). Trimming removed 5 bases from V and 6 bases from J, with 19 bases in between.

This clonotype appeared a few times. Here the CDR3 DNA reads TGTGCCAGCAGTGAGGTGGGGACTGAAGCTTTCTTT. This gives the protein CASSEVGTEAFF. This chain joins TRBV6-1 and TRBJ1-1; D is unclear. The germline V gene encodes CDR1 MNHNS and CDR2 SASEGT. There are 12 residues in the CDR3. The V and J ends lost 3 bases and 5 bases respectively, with 7 bases between them.

This clonotype was detected only a few times. This chain connects TRBV10-1 to TRBJ2-7, with no clear D. Germline loops: CDR1 WNHNN, CDR2 SYGVQD (reference sequence). V was trimmed by 3 bases and J by 4 bases, leaving 10 bases between them. There are 13 residues in the CDR3. The CDR3 nucleotides read TGCGCCAGCAGTGATACTACCGTGTACGAGCAGTACTTC. This gives the protein CASSDTTVYEQYF.

This clonotype was detected only a few times. The chain is built from TRBV6-6 and TRBJ1-2; tentative D call: TRBD1 (5 bases). V was pared by 6 bases and J by 5 bases, with 19 bases between. CDR3 length: 15 residues. Germline V gene sequence: CDR1 MNHNY, CDR2 SVGAGI (reference sequence). Here the CDR3 reads CASSPGLDRAYGYTF. CDR3 DNA: TGTGCCAGCAGCCCTGGACTTGACAGAGCATATGGCTACACCTTC.

V gene TRBV7-2 combines with J gene TRBJ1-1; unclear D gene. The CDR3 is 15 residues long. Trimming removed 1 base from V and 2 bases from J, with 11 bases in between. Germline CDR1 SGHTA, CDR2 FQGNSA. The CDR3 loop reads CASSLVSRANTEAFF. Written as DNA, the CDR3 is TGTGCCAGCAGCTTAGTATCAAGGGCAAACACTGAAGCTTTCTTT.